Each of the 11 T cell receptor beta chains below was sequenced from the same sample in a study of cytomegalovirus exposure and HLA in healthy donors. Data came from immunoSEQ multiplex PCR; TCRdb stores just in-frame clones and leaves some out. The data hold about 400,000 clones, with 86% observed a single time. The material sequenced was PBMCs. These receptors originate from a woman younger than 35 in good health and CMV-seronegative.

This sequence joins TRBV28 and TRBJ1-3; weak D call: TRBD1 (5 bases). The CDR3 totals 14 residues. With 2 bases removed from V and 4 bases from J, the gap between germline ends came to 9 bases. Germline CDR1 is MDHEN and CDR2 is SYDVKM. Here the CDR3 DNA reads TGTGCCAGCAGTTTAACAGGCCAGGGAAACACCATATATTTT. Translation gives CASSLTGQGNTIYF.

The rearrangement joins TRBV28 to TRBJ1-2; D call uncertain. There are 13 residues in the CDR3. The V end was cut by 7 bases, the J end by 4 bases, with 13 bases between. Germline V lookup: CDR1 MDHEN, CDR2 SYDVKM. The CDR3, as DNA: TGTGCCAGCACCACAGAACGAACCTATGGCTACACCTTC. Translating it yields CASTTERTYGYTF.

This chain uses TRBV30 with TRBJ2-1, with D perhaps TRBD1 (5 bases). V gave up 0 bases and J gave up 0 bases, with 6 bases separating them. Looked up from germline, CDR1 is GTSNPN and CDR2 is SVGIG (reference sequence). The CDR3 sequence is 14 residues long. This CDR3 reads CAWSVGLSYNEQFF. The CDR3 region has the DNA TGTGCCTGGAGTGTGGGGCTCTCCTACAATGAGCAGTTCTTC.

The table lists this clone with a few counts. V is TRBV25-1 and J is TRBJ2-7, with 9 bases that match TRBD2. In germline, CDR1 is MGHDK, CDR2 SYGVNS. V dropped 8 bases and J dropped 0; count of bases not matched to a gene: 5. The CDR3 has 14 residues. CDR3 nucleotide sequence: TGTGCCAGCGGGGATAGCGGGAGCTCCTACGAGCAGTACTTC. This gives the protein CASGDSGSSYEQYF.

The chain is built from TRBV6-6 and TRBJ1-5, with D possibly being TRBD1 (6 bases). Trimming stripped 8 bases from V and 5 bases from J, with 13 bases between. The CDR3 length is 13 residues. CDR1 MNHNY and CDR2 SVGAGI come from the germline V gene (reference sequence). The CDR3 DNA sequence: TGTGCCAGCCGGTTCTCAGGGGATCAGCCCCAGCATTTT. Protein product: CASRFSGDQPQHF.

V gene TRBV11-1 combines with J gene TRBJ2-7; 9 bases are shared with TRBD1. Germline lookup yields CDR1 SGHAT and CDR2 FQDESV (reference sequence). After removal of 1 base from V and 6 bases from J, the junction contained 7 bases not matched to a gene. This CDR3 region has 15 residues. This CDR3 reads CASSLVGQGGSEQYF. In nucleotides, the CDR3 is TGTGCCAGCAGCTTAGTGGGACAGGGAGGATCCGAGCAGTACTTC.

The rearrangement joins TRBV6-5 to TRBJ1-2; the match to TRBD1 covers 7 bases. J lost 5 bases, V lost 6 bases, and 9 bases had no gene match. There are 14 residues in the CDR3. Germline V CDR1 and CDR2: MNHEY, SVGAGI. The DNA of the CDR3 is TGTGCCAGCAGACTGGACAGGACCCCTTATGGCTACACCTTC. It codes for CASRLDRTPYGYTF.

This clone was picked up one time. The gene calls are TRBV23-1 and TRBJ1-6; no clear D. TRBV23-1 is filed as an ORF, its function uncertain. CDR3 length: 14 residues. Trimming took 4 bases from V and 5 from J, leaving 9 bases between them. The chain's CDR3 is CASSRVRNNSPLHF. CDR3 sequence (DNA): TGCGCCAGCAGTCGTGTCAGGAATAATTCACCCCTCCACTTT.

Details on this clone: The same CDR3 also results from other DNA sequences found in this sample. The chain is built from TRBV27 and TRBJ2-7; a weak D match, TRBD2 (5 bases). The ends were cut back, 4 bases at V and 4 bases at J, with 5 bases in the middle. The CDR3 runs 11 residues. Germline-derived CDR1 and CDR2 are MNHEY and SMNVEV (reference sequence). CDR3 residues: CASSSGYEQYF. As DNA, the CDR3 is TGTGCCAGCAGTTCGGGATACGAGCAGTACTTC.

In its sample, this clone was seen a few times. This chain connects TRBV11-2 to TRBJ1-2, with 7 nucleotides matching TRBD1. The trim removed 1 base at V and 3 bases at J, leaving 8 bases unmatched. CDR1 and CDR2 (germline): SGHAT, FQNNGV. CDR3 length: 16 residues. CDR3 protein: CASSLGQGLSDYGYTF. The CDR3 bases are TGTGCCAGCAGCTTAGGACAGGGATTAAGTGACTATGGCTACACCTTC.

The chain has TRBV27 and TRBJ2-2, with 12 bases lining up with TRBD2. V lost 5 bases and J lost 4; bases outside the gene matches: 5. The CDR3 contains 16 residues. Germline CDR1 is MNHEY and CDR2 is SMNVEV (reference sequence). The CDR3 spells CASSPGLAGITGELFF. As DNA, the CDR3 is TGTGCCAGCAGTCCGGGACTAGCGGGTATCACCGGGGAGCTGTTTTTT.